The entry that follows covers one T cell receptor beta chain sequence. Germline assignment: CDR1 SGHTA and CDR2 FQGNSA. The CDR3 length is 15 residues. V lost 2 bases to trimming and J lost 1 base, with 9 bases between them. As originally analysed: Nucleated cell counts were estimated from reference gene primer amplification. Profiled with immunoSEQ multiplex PCR; TCRdb holds only in-frame clones, not every one. The V and J calls and clone size come from that table; D and trimming were worked out from the DNA. The table has 60,000 to 85,000 clones, 70% to 90% seen once. The record originates from a study of blood T cell repertoires in COVID-19. Looking at the study overall: From the United States, Italy and Spain came samples of acute and convalescent COVID-19. From T cells, B-cell-depleted T cells, or PBMCs came the material, which was cDNA or gDNA.

Sample: peripheral blood. V gene TRBV7-2 combines with J gene TRBJ1-3, with D tentatively TRBD1 (5 bases). The source of this sequence is a woman aged 60-75 years with acute or convalescent COVID-19. CDR3 protein: CASSLLPGSGNTIYF. CDR3 DNA: TGTGCCAGCAGCTTACTCCCAGGGTCTGGAAACACCATATATTTT.